The source of this T cell receptor (beta chain) is a study of cytomegalovirus exposure and HLA in healthy donors (dated by TCRdb to about 2017). Some background on the complete study: An earlier analysis of several hundred of the donors reported about 260 Gb of sequence data and 95 million to 130 million unique TCR beta sequences obtained from some 170 million T cells. The genetic ancestry cluster associated with self-reported Caucasian donors included 70% to 85% of the approximately 430 genotyped donors. Roughly 290 gigabases of sequencing data and tens of millions of unique TCR sequences made up an early release that covered about 640 HLA-typed donors. In an earlier analysis of 587 of the donors, high-throughput TCR beta sequencing was used to judge whether each TCR beta V gene segment behaved as functional or pseudogenic. Besides the first cohort of some 670 subjects, a separate validation cohort made up of 120 different subjects was used. A later analysis re-analyzed previously published TCR beta repertoires from hundreds of donors and added high-resolution HLA genotyping to study TCR occurrence patterns. A later genetic analysis used genome-wide SNP genotypes for about 65% of the 666 donors, treating that subset as a discovery cohort. The study combined high-throughput TCR immunosequencing, statistical association of individual TCRs with disease status, and machine learning to predict cytomegalovirus infection status. Four or five DR-DQ haplotypes were handled as single units for association and clustering because linkage in the cohort was strong. The number of typed donors differed by locus: 629-630 for A, B, C, DRB1 and DQB1; approximately 520 for DQA1; around 580 for DPA1; and around 450 for DPB1. HLA typing covered class I and class II loci at four-digit resolution. The study profiled the T cell repertoires of 550 to 700 subjects by immunosequencing and related them to cytomegalovirus serostatus. The study aimed to test whether signatures of past pathogen exposure could be identified by cataloging public T cell receptors. On average, roughly 200,000 unique TCR beta nucleotide sequences were sequenced per donor among a few hundred genotyped donors of the cohort, with about 17% of those sequences being non-productive. The later analysis used no new phenotypic data to find candidate immune exposures, relying instead on TCR beta sequences and their occurrence across donors. All discovery cohort repertoires had been generated on a single sequencing platform. Donor age, sex, ethnicity and CMV serostatus were compiled together with the repertoire data. What the work shows at the level of the full study, not this receptor alone: In vitro tests confirmed that three of the cytomegalovirus-associated TCR beta chains recognize cytomegalovirus antigens. The 87-base-pair reads could not distinguish some IMGT-functional V segments, including TRBV6-2 and TRBV6-3, so those segments were excluded. The classifier was reported to diagnose cytomegalovirus status with high specificity and sensitivity in both the original cohort and the validation cohort. Because counts were too low, 15 to 20 rarely observed V segments, including chromosome 9 orphons, were left out of the earlier analysis of several hundred of the donors. Roughly uniform sequencing depth across donors was assumed in presence/absence analyses, although this assumption may not hold. In this cohort, only TCR beta chains were sequenced, and detectable features were limited by the absence of alpha or paired-chain data. A later analysis reported that several top co-occurrence clusters appeared linked to parvovirus B19, influenza, CMV and Epstein-Barr virus. Broadly in line with IMGT annotations, most TCR beta V segments showed up in productive rearrangements about 90% or about 30% of the time in an earlier analysis of under 700 of the donors. In a later analysis, TCR association rates were found to vary across HLA loci, with the most associated TCRs seen for DRB1 alleles and the fewest for HLA-C alleles. Specific HLA alleles were associated with more than 15,000 TCR beta sequences at a false discovery rate of 0.05 in a later analysis. It was suggested by the authors that the approach could potentially be generalized to other disease states and immunological phenotypes. In a later genetic analysis, fewer N-insertions in productive TCRs were reported among donors in an Asian-associated ancestry cluster than the roughly 700-donor mean. Assigning TCR associations to individual alleles was difficult when HLA alleles, especially DR and DQ, strongly co-occurred. Most TCR sequences were observed very rarely across donors, whereas some public TCRs were present in many individuals. Linkage disequilibrium might explain the correlated functional status among segregating V segments, but an unknown experimental factor could not be excluded. A later genetic analysis associated a missense DCLRE1C variant with V-gene and J-gene trimming of TCR beta chains, and an independent cohort replicated the association. In a later analysis, most CMV-associated TCR beta chains were found to appear HLA-restricted, with HLA associations seemingly driven largely by CMV exposure. A cluster of highly shared sequence variants was judged likely to be a technical artifact of the sequencing pipeline. Because HLA typing was unavailable for some donors at each locus, only the typed subset was used in association tests. Compared with equally common non-associated chains, HLA-associated TCR beta chains in a later analysis were more clonally expanded and had lower generation probabilities. For the cohort, immune exposure information was limited to CMV serostatus. In the study, around 150 TCR beta chains were listed as associated with cytomegalovirus. A further reported finding was that TCR beta sequences accurately predicted the HLA-A and HLA-B alleles for most subjects in the first cohort.

In total, just over 650 healthy bone marrow donors made up the cohort. At the time of sampling, all cohort members were nominally healthy, though unrecorded immune exposures were likely present. The donor tested CMV seropositive and was one of the 289 seropositive cohort members. A peripheral blood sample was provided by each donor, and peripheral blood mononuclear cells were used for TCR beta sequencing. The Qiagen DNeasy Blood Extraction Kit was used to extract genomic DNA from the blood cell samples. Taken from cysteine to phenylalanine, the CDR3 has 17 residues. Solely the CDR3 DNA is kept, with 51 bases framed from the first base. From a lookup of the germline V gene, CDR1 and CDR2 are SGHRS and YFSETQ. V is clipped by 3 bases and J by 0 bases, and the sequence between their germline boundaries is 16 bases long. A remark on this clone: Its cognate antigen has yet to be identified. Base qualities are not provided; no much larger clone lies one nucleotide away.

The library was produced with the immunoSEQ multiplex PCR assay. For the multiplex PCR, a mixture combining 60 forward primers for TCR Vbeta segments and 13 reverse primers for TCR Jbeta segments was used. A multiplex PCR assay on genomic DNA amplified the CDR3 region of rearranged TCR beta genes. The Illumina HiSeq System was used to sequence the amplified TCR beta libraries as 87-base-pair reads. Turning to the authors' computational methods: A later analysis counted about 80 million unique TCR beta chains across the roughly 700 repertoires, and some 11 million of these chains were shared by at least two donors. A nearest-neighbor algorithm error-corrected the raw reads and collapsed the reads into unique sequences, merging closely related sequences to remove PCR and sequencing errors. Alignment of CDR3 sequences to IMGT reference sequences was used to assign V, D and J gene segments. Each retained sequence needed at least a six-nucleotide match to both a V gene segment and a J gene segment. A rearrangement was called productive if the CDR3 had no stop codons and remained in frame with V and J, and every other rearrangement was called non-productive. CDR3 was defined by IMGT convention, running from the second conserved V-encoded cysteine to the conserved J-encoded phenylalanine. The earlier analysis of some 540 of the donors excluded any sequence lacking an unambiguous match to a single V gene segment. In an earlier analysis of 587 of the donors, V segments were called functional above 56.7% productive rearrangements and were called segregating when the between-donor standard deviation exceeded 5%. A statistical classification framework was built to diagnose cytomegalovirus status from the catalog of TCR beta chain sequences. A later analysis assigned V and J genes by comparing TCR nucleotide sequences with IMGT/GENE-DB human TR gene sequences. In a later analysis, CDR3 sequences and most-parsimonious VDJ recombination scenarios were assigned using the TCRdist pipeline. In a later analysis, each TCR beta chain was defined by its CDR3 amino acid sequence together with its V-gene family, and reads without a unique V-gene family were excluded. A later analysis removed 550 to 650 highly shared, low-generation-probability nucleotide sequences to deal with suspected cross-contamination and a sequencing artifact. For each public chain, a later analysis derived a clonal expansion index from normalized ranks of inferred template counts within each repertoire. A later analysis computed generation probabilities with a VDJ recombination model fitted to out-of-frame rearrangements, and checked the results against IGoR. In a later analysis, hypergeometric tests were used to score TCR-TCR, TCR-HLA and TCR-CMV co-occurrence, with a repertoire-size bias correction applied to TCR pairs. To estimate false discovery rates, a later analysis permuted the HLA or CMV assignments 20 times. In a later analysis, co-occurring TCRs were grouped with DBSCAN, and TCRdist sequence similarity was added when clustering was performed within HLA-allele-positive subsets. For co-occurrence clustering, repertoires with fewer than 30,000 or more than 120,000 public chains were excluded, along with roughly 5 repertoires with anomalous nucleotide sharing. Entries here come from immuneACCESS through TCRdb and include only in-frame sequences with V and J called. Some clones fail to appear in such tables; in the studies checked, an unresolved V gene covers under half of the shortfall, and the cause of the remainder is unknown. The V and J calls and clone size come from that table; D and trimming were worked out from the DNA. Recorded for this sample are fewer than 90,000 clones; more than 75% of them occurred a single time. The ten top clones hold roughly 14% of the sample.

The source material was PBMCs. This receptor was taken from a woman between 35 and 50 years old in good health and CMV-seropositive. This chain joins TRBV5-1 to TRBJ2-1; a weak D assignment points to TRBD2 (7 bases agree). The nucleotide sequence reads as follows: TGCGCCAGCAGCTGGGGGGGGCGGGCCAGCTCCTACAATGAGCAGTTCTTC. Its translation is CASSWGGRASSYNEQFF.